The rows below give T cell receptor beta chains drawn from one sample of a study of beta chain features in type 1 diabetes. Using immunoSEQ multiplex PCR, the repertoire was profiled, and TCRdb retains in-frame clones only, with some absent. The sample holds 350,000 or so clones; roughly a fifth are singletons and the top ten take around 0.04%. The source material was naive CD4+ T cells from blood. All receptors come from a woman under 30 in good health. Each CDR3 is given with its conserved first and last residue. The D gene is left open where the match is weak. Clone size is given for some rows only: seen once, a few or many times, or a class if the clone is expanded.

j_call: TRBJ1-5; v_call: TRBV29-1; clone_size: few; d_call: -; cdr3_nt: TGCAGCGTTGGGGAGGGAGAGTCCCAGCATTTT; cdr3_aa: CSVGEGESQHF
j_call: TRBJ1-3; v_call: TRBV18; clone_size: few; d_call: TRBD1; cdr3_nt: TGTGCCAGCTCACCGACCAACCCGACAGGGCTCTCTGGAAACACCATATATTTT; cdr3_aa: CASSPTNPTGLSGNTIYF
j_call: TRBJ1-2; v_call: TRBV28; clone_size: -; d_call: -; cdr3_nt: TGTGCCAGCAGAGAATCTCTCGGACAGACTAACTATGGCTACACCTTC; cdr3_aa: CASRESLGQTNYGYTF
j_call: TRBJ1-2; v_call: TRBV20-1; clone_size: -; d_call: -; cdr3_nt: TGCAGTGCTCCTAGATCTGGTGGCTACACCTTC; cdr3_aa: CSAPRSGGYTF
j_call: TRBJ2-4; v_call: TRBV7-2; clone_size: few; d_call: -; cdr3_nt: TGTGCCAGCAGCAGTGGAGCGGACGTTCAGTACTTC; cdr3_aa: CASSSGADVQYF
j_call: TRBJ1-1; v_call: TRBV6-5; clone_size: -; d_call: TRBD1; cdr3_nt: TGTGCCAGCAGTTACGCGTGGACAGGGGCGAACACTGAAGCTTTCTTT; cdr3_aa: CASSYAWTGANTEAFF
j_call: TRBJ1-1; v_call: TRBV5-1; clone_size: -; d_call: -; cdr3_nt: TGCGCCAGCAGCATAGGGACAAATACTGAAGCTTTCTTT; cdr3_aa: CASSIGTNTEAFF
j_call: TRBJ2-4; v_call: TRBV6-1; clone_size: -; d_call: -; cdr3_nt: TGTGCCAGCAGTGAAGGGTCCTGGCTAGCCAAAAACATTCAGTACTTC; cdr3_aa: CASSEGSWLAKNIQYF
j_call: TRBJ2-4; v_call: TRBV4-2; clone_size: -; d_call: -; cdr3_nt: TGTGCCAGCATGGACAGTGTCGGAAACGAAGAGGGGAACATTCAGTACTTC; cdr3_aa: CASMDSVGNEEGNIQYF
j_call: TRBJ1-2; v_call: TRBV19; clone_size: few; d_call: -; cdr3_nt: TGTGCCAGTAGCTCCTGGGCTAATGATGGCTACACCTTC; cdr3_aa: CASSSWANDGYTF
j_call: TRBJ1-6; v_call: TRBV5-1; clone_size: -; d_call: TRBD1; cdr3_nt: TGCGCCAGCAGCGACGGGACAGGGACAAATTCACCCCTCCACTTT; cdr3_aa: CASSDGTGTNSPLHF
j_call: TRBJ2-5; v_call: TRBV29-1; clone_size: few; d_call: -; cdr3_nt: TGCAGCGTTGGGACTGATTCTCAAGAGACCCAGTACTTC; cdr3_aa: CSVGTDSQETQYF
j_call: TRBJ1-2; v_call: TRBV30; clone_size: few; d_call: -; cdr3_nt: TGTGCCTGGAGTTCGGGACTAGTAGGCTACACCTTC; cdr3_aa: CAWSSGLVGYTF
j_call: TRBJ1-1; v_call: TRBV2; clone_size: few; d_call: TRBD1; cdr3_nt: TGTGCCAGCAGTGGACAGGGGATTACTGAAGCTTTCTTT; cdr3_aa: CASSGQGITEAFF
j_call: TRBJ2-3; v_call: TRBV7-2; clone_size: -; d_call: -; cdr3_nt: TGTGCCAGCAGCGCAGGGGGGGATACGCAGTATTTT; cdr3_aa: CASSAGGDTQYF
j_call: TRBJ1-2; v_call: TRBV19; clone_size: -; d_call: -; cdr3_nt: TGTGCCAGTCCAGAACCGGGAACAAGCTACACCTTC; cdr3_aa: CASPEPGTSYTF
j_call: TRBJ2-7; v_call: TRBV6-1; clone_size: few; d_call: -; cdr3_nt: TGTGCCAGGGGGGACAACGAGCAGTACTTC; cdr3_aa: CARGDNEQYF
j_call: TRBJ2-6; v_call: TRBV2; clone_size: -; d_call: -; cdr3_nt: TGTGCCAGCAGTAATACAGGGCCCTCTGGGGCCAACGTCCTGACTTTC; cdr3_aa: CASSNTGPSGANVLTF